This TCR beta chain derives from a study of CD8 T cells in Susac syndrome. The V and J ends lost 3 bases and 6 bases respectively, with 6 bases between them. This CDR3 is 12 amino acids long. In germline, CDR1 is SEHNR, CDR2 FQNEAQ (reference sequence). The authors reverse transcribed about 0.5 to 1 ug RNA with random hexamers. The authors amplified TCR beta CDR3 across 54 Vbeta and 13 Jbeta using immunoSEQ multiplex PCR. Using its own MiXCR run on the immunoSEQ multiplex PCR reads, TCRdb lists one record per CDR3 protein. The data hold around 170,000 distinct CDR3 sequences, with around 93% observed a single time. Study-wide points: Susac-specific public clones were found in total CD8+ and CD8+ TEMRA repertoires, numbering approximately 15 and five, respectively.

This clonotype was observed a handful of times. Its target is unknown. Negative magnetic isolation gave CD8+ and CD4+ cells; FACS enriched CD8+ TEMRA. This sequence joins TRBV7-9 and TRBJ2-1; D might be TRBD1 (5 bases). This sequence was found in a human donor with Susac syndrome. The sequenced sample consisted of CD8+ T cells from PBMCs. The chain's CDR3 is CASSFRGNEQFF. The CDR3 DNA reads TGTGCCAGCAGCTTTAGGGGCAATGAGCAGTTCTTC.